Below, 7 T cell receptor beta chains from the same sample are listed, as sequenced in a study of blood T cell repertoires in COVID-19. Some clones are missing from TCRdb's copy, which holds only in-frame ones; the method was immunoSEQ multiplex PCR. The sample shows 350,000 to 450,000 clones, 75% to 90% of them seen only once. Sequenced: PBMCs or T cells enriched from blood (not recorded which). Receptor source: a woman aged 50 to 65 who had recovered from COVID-19.

The chain combines TRBV5-4 with TRBJ1-1, with 7 bases fitting TRBD1. The CDR3 length is 15 residues. J gave up 2 bases and V 4 bases, and 8 bases lay outside the gene matches. Germline CDR1 is SGHNT and CDR2 is YYREEE (reference sequence). The CDR3 DNA reads TGTGCCAGCAGCCTATTTTACAGGGGCAACACTGAAGCTTTCTTT. Protein: CASSLFYRGNTEAFF.

This sequence joins TRBV30 and TRBJ2-5; a possible D gene is TRBD2 (6 bases). This CDR3 spans 11 amino acids. V dropped 8 bases and J dropped 3 bases, with 10 bases sitting between them. CDR1 is GTSNPN and CDR2 is SVGIG in the germline V gene (reference sequence). The CDR3 spells CASGPKETQYF. The DNA of the CDR3 is TGTGCCAGCGGGCCTAAAGAGACCCAGTACTTC.

The V call is TRBV7-2, the J call TRBJ1-1; D perhaps matches TRBD1 (5 bases). CDR1 is SGHTA and CDR2 is FQGNSA in the germline V gene. This CDR3 is 14 amino acids long. Between the trimmed V and J ends, which lost 4 bases and 2 bases, there was a span of 11 bases. The CDR3 DNA reads as TGTGCCAGCAGCTCCCAAACAGGTAACACTGAAGCTTTCTTT. It translates to CASSSQTGNTEAFF.

The chain has TRBV30 and TRBJ1-6; 7 positions match TRBD1. The germline CDR1 and CDR2 sequences are GTSNPN and SVGIG (reference sequence). J lost 8 bases, V lost 4 bases, and 5 bases had no gene match. The CDR3 is 13 residues long. Here the CDR3 DNA reads TGTGCCTGGACGCGGGACAGAGATTCACCCCTCCACTTT. Protein: CAWTRDRDSPLHF.

The rearrangement joins TRBV7-2 to TRBJ1-2; 12 bases are shared with TRBD1. The CDR3 runs to 15 residues. V was pared by 4 bases and J by 7 bases, with 7 bases of the junction left unmatched. The V gene's germline CDR1 is SGHTA and CDR2 FQGNSA. CDR3 protein: CASSSGQGAIGGYTF. In DNA form, the CDR3 reads TGTGCCAGCAGCTCGGGACAGGGGGCGATCGGTGGCTACACCTTC.

CDR3 sequence: CASSQDGGAEAFF. The CDR3 DNA reads as TGTGCCAGCAGCCAAGATGGCGGGGCTGAAGCTTTCTTT. The chain has TRBV3-1 (or the pseudogene TRBV3-2) and TRBJ1-1; D gene uncertain. CDR1 and CDR2 (germline): LGHDT, YNNKEL (reference sequence). The V end was cut by 0 bases, the J end by 6 bases, with 8 bases between. The CDR3 spans 13 residues.

This clone was counted between two and nine times. This chain connects TRBV7-2 to TRBJ1-2; a weak D match, TRBD1 (5 bases). V lost 6 bases and J 8 bases, leaving 16 bases between the germline ends. The CDR3 runs 13 residues. Germline V CDR1 and CDR2: SGHTA, FQGNSA. CDR3 in DNA: TGTGCCAGCAGACCGGGGGGGATGAGCGGCTACACCTTC. It yields the protein CASRPGGMSGYTF.